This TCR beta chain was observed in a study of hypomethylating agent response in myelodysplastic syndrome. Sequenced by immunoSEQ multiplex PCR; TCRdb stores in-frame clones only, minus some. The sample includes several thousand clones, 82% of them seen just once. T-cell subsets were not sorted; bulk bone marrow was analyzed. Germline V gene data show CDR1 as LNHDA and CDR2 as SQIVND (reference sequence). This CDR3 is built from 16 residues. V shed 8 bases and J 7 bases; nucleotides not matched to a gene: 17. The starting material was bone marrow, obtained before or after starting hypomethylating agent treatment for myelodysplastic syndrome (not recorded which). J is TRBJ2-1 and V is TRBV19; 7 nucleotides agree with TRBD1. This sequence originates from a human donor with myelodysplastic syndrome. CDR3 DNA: TGTGCCAGTGGGGAAGGAGGCACAGGGGTTGGGAATGAGCAGTTCTTC. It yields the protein CASGEGGTGVGNEQFF.